The 22 T cell receptor beta chains reported below all come from one sample, sequenced in a study of T cells in Graves' hyperthyroidism and ophthalmopathy. Amplification of TCR beta CDR3 regions was performed using RNA transcripts as template. A first-round RT-PCR of the TCR CDR3 used the HTBI primer set. In TCRdb, the multiplex PCR reads were re-called with MiXCR into one record per CDR3 protein. The top ten hold about 14% of the sample, which has roughly 720,000 distinct CDR3 sequences, 15% to 20% seen once. The sample comprised blood. Every receptor here comes from a man in his forties or fifties with Graves' hyperthyroidism.

The J gene is TRBJ2-4, the V gene TRBV27, with a possible D match to TRBD1 (5 bases). Per germline, CDR1 MNHEY and CDR2 SMNVEV (reference sequence). V gave up 2 bases and J gave up 3 bases, with 11 bases separating them. This CDR3 is built from 15 residues. The CDR3 nucleotides are TGTGCCAGCAGTTTAAGGGGATTAGGCAAAAACATTCAGTACTTC. Amino acid sequence: CASSLRGLGKNIQYF.

This sequence joins TRBV19 and TRBJ2-5; the match to TRBD2 covers 11 bases. From germline, CDR1 is LNHDA and CDR2 SQIVND (reference sequence). V shed 3 bases and J 5 bases; nucleotides not matched to a gene: 5. This CDR3 is built from 15 residues. Written as DNA, the CDR3 is TGTGCCAGTAGTATCTCACTAGCGGGAGTGGAGACCCAGTACTTC. Translation: CASSISLAGVETQYF.

The rearrangement uses TRBV10-3 and TRBJ2-7; tentative D call: TRBD1 (5 bases). Trimming shortened V by 4 bases and J by 6 bases, and 13 bases separated the two germline ends. This CDR3 spans 13 amino acids. CDR1 ENHRY and CDR2 SYGVKD come from the germline V gene. In DNA, the CDR3 is TGTGCCATCAGTGGCGGATTAGGGGTCGAGCAGTACTTC. It yields the protein CAISGGLGVEQYF.

This chain links TRBV18 with TRBJ2-1, with 10 nucleotides matching TRBD2. This CDR3 region has 15 residues. Germline CDR1 and CDR2: KGHSH and LQKENI. With 4 bases clipped from V and 5 bases from J, the junction kept 5 bases outside the gene matches. The CDR3 DNA follows: TGTGCCAGCTCACGGGGGACTAGCGCCAACAATGAGCAGTTCTTC. Residues: CASSRGTSANNEQFF. Supplemented by reference TRBV18 and TRBJ2-1, the full variable domain reads NAGVMQNPRHLVRRRGQEARLRCSPMKGHSHVYWYRQLPEEGLKFMVYLQKENIIDESGMPKERFSAEFPKEGPSILRIQQVVRGDSAAYFCASSRGTSANNEQFFGPGTRLTVL.

This clonotype was seen only a few times. The rearrangement links TRBV3-1 to TRBJ2-3; D possibly corresponds to TRBD1 (6 bases). CDR3 length: 16 amino acids. The germline V and J ends were trimmed by 6 bases and 0 bases, with 16 bases remaining between them. Germline CDR1 reads LGHDT; CDR2 reads YNNKEL (reference sequence). In DNA form, the CDR3 reads TGTGCCAGCAGACCTTCACAGGGACAAAGCACAGATACGCAGTATTTT. Its translation is CASRPSQGQSTDTQYF.

This clonotype was seen ten or more times. The chain couples TRBV12-3 or TRBV12-4 to TRBJ2-1, with TRBD2 matching over 10 bases. The V and J ends lost 6 bases and 8 bases, in that order; junction bases with no gene match: 7. CDR3 length equals 14 residues. CDR3 residues: CASSPSGRAHEQFF. The CDR3 nucleotides are TGTGCCAGCAGCCCCAGCGGGAGGGCCCATGAGCAGTTCTTC.

The chain couples TRBV12-3 or TRBV12-4 to TRBJ2-7; 8 nucleotides agree with TRBD2. The length of the CDR3 is 13 residues. V lost 5 bases, J lost 5 bases, and 5 bases stayed unmatched. CDR3 nucleotides: TGTGCCAGCAGTCTCTGGACTAGCCACGAGCAGTACTTC. Protein product: CASSLWTSHEQYF.

This clonotype showed up many times. The CDR3 region is CASSYYGVGGNQPQHF. In DNA, the CDR3 is TGTGCCAGCAGCTATTACGGGGTGGGGGGCAATCAGCCCCAGCATTTT. The chain combines TRBV7-9 with TRBJ1-5; D is possibly TRBD1 (5 bases). In germline, CDR1 is SEHNR, CDR2 FQNEAQ (reference sequence). Trimming removed 4 bases from V and 2 bases from J, with 15 bases in between. The CDR3 covers 16 residues.

This clonotype was found many times. J is TRBJ2-7 and V is TRBV20-1; 11 bases are shared with TRBD2. This CDR3 contains 14 residues. Germline CDR1 is DFQATT and CDR2 is SNEGSKA (reference sequence). V lost 6 bases, J lost 0 bases, and 4 bases stayed unmatched. CDR3 region: CSATSGTRSYEQYF. The CDR3 DNA follows: TGCAGTGCGACTAGCGGGACCCGCTCCTACGAGCAGTACTTC.

V gene TRBV20-1 combines with J gene TRBJ2-6; 7 positions agree with TRBD1. Germline V gene lookup returns CDR1 DFQATT and CDR2 SNEGSKA (reference sequence). The CDR3 consists of 15 residues. J gave up 0 bases and V 6 bases, and 5 bases lay outside the gene matches. CDR3 sequence: CSATAGGSGANVLTF. The CDR3 DNA reads TGCAGTGCCACCGCAGGGGGCTCTGGGGCCAACGTCCTGACTTTC.

The chain joins TRBV28 to TRBJ2-2; TRBD1 agrees at 8 bases. This CDR3 spans 14 amino acids. After removal of 10 bases from V and 1 base from J, the junction contained 5 bases not matched to a gene. Per germline, CDR1 MDHEN and CDR2 SYDVKM. The CDR3: CANPGGLNTGELFF. The CDR3 nucleotides read TGTGCCAACCCAGGGGGCTTGAACACCGGGGAGCTGTTTTTT.

This clonotype was detected ten times or more. The chain carries TRBV2 and TRBJ2-7, with TRBD2 matching over 11 bases. Germline V lookup: CDR1 SNHLY, CDR2 FYNNEI. J gave up 5 bases and V 11 bases, and 23 bases lay outside the gene matches. The CDR3 has 18 residues. The chain's CDR3 is CAAHKTTSGDPGGDEQYF. CDR3 bases: TGTGCCGCCCACAAAACGACTAGCGGGGATCCCGGCGGGGACGAGCAGTACTTC.

The CDR3 sequence is CASSWTSGSSGEQFF. The CDR3 coding sequence is TGTGCCAGCAGTTGGACTAGCGGGAGTTCGGGTGAGCAGTTCTTC. This chain links TRBV6-1 with TRBJ2-1, with 13 bases aligning to TRBD2. This CDR3 spans 15 amino acids. J gave up 9 bases and V 5 bases, and 7 bases lay outside the gene matches. Germline V gives CDR1 MNHNS, CDR2 SASEGT.

The gene calls are TRBV28 and TRBJ2-7; D gene ambiguous. Trimming took off 6 bases at V and 0 bases at J, with 15 bases between the two ends. The CDR3 length is 15 residues. The germline gives CDR1 MDHEN, CDR2 SYDVKM. The CDR3 bases are TGTGCCAGCAGCCTATCGATCGCTAGCTCCTACGAGCAGTACTTC. This encodes CASSLSIASSYEQYF.

This clonotype was recorded at least ten times. The chain couples TRBV12-3 or TRBV12-4 to TRBJ1-5; no firm D call. CDR3 length equals 14 residues. The V end was cut by 1 base, the J end by 7 bases, with 11 bases between. CDR3 in amino acids: CASSLEGDGQPQHF. For the CDR3, the DNA is TGTGCCAGCAGTTTAGAGGGAGACGGCCAGCCCCAGCATTTT.

There are many counts of this clonotype. The CDR3 DNA follows: TGTGCCAGCAGCTTAGTGAAGAGGGAGCAGTTCTTC. This translates into CASSLVKREQFF. The chain has TRBV7-2 and TRBJ2-1; D uncertain. The CDR3 is 12 residues long. Germline V CDR1 and CDR2: SGHTA, FQGNSA. V lost 1 base to trimming and J lost 10 bases, with 8 bases between them.

This clonotype was observed a few times. The chain combines TRBV15 with TRBJ1-6; 9 bases line up with TRBD1. The V gene's germline CDR1 is LNHNV and CDR2 YYDKDF (reference sequence). This CDR3 has 14 amino acids. V dropped 5 bases and J dropped 9; count of bases not matched to a gene: 5. CDR3 in amino acids: CATSSGQGSSPLHF. In DNA, the CDR3 is TGTGCCACCAGCTCTGGACAGGGGTCTTCACCCCTCCACTTT.

This clonotype appeared a few times. The chain links TRBV7-9 to TRBJ2-1, with D possibly matching TRBD1 (5 bases). V lost 7 bases and J 5 bases, leaving 15 bases between the germline ends. Per germline, CDR1 SEHNR and CDR2 FQNEAQ (reference sequence). The CDR3 is made up of 14 amino acids. The CDR3 reads CASIGHPSNNEQFF. CDR3 nucleotides: TGTGCCAGCATCGGACACCCTTCCAACAATGAGCAGTTCTTC. Looking up the rest from reference TRBV7-9 and TRBJ2-1 gives the full variable domain: DTGVSQNPRHKITKRGQNVTFRCDPISEHNRLYWYRQTLGQGPEFLTYFQNEAQLEKSRLLSDRFSAERPKGSFSTLEIQRTEQGDSAMYLCASIGHPSNNEQFFGPGTRLTVL.

This clonotype has more than one count but fewer than ten. This chain links TRBV7-9 with TRBJ2-1; TRBD2 aligns across 10 bases. The CDR3 has 15 residues. Losses at the gene ends were 5 bases for V and 8 bases for J; bases not matched to a gene: 9. Germline V lookup: CDR1 SEHNR, CDR2 FQNEAQ (reference sequence). In nucleotides, the CDR3 is TGTGCCAGCAGCGCCCTAGCGGGAGCAGAGGATGAGCAGTTCTTC. Encoded protein: CASSALAGAEDEQFF. The full variable domain, its missing parts supplied by reference TRBV7-9 and TRBJ2-1, is DTGVSQNPRHKITKRGQNVTFRCDPISEHNRLYWYRQTLGQGPEFLTYFQNEAQLEKSRLLSDRFSAERPKGSFSTLEIQRTEQGDSAMYLCASSALAGAEDEQFFGPGTRLTVL.

This clonotype has more than one count but fewer than ten. The V and J genes are TRBV5-5 and TRBJ2-7; 11 bases are a match to TRBD1. Germline V gene sequence: CDR1 SGHKS, CDR2 YYEKEE (reference sequence). The CDR3 runs 16 residues. Trimming took 4 bases from V and 5 from J; bases not matched to a gene: 11. CDR3 loop: CASSKEPDRGPNEQYF. CDR3 coding DNA: TGTGCCAGCAGCAAGGAACCGGACAGGGGGCCCAACGAGCAGTACTTC.

In this sample, this clonotype turned up many times. The chain employs TRBV29-1 and TRBJ2-7; 13 bases fit TRBD2. CDR1 is SQVTM and CDR2 is ANQGSEA in the germline V gene. The CDR3 is made up of 15 amino acids. V was pared by 3 bases and J by 4 bases, with 6 bases of the junction left unmatched. CDR3 in DNA: TGCAGCGTTGATGGACTAGCGGGAGAACGGTACGAGCAGTACTTC. It codes for CSVDGLAGERYEQYF.

In this sample, this clonotype turned up a few times. This chain joins TRBV25-1 and TRBJ1-2; 7 bases are shared with TRBD1. Germline V gives CDR1 MGHDK, CDR2 SYGVNS. The CDR3 extends over 12 amino acids. V gave up 7 bases and J gave up 5 bases; unmatched junction bases: 4. CDR3 protein: CASTTGAYGYTF. The CDR3 DNA reads TGTGCCAGCACCACAGGGGCATATGGCTACACCTTC.